This T cell receptor beta chain was sequenced in a study of blood T cell repertoires in COVID-19. Authors' analysis steps: Amplification with reference gene primers provided the estimates of nucleated cell counts. Data came from immunoSEQ multiplex PCR; TCRdb stores just in-frame clones and leaves some out. V, J and clone size derive from that table, while D and trimming were established from the DNA sequence. The sample has some 360,000 clones; over 75% are singletons. Seattle researchers signed up patients amid active infection and tracked them longitudinally. The sequence was obtained from an older woman with COVID-19, enrolled during active disease. Sequenced sample: peripheral blood.

In nucleotides, the CDR3 is TGTGCCAGCAGCTTTCGGGGGGGGACTAACACCGGGGAGCTGTTTTTT. The encoded protein is CASSFRGGTNTGELFF. The genes are TRBV5-8 and TRBJ2-2; 8 nucleotides agree with TRBD2. The germline V gene has CDR1 SGHTS and CDR2 YDEGEE. V gave up 2 bases and J gave up 2 bases; unmatched junction bases: 5. This CDR3 has 16 residues.